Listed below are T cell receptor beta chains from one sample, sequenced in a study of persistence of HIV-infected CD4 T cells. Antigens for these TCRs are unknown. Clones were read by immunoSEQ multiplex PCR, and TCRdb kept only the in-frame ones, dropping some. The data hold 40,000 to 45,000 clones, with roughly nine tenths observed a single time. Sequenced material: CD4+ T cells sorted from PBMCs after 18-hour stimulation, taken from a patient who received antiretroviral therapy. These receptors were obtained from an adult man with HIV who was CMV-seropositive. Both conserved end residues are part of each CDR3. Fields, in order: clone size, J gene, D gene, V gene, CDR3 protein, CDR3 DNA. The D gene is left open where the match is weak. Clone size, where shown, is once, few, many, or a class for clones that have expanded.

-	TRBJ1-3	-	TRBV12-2	CASRFPTGVSGNTIYF	TGTGCAAGTCGCTTCCCAACAGGGGTCTCTGGAAACACCATATATTTT
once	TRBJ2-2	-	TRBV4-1	CASSRTPPQVGTGELFF	TGCGCCAGCAGCCGTACCCCACCACAGGTCGGCACCGGGGAGCTGTTTTTT
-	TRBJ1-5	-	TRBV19	CASRRQRDSNQPQHF	TGTGCCAGTAGGCGACAGAGAGATAGCAATCAGCCCCAGCATTTT
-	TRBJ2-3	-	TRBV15	CATSRVGSTDTQYF	TGTGCCACCAGCAGAGTGGGCAGCACAGATACGCAGTATTTT
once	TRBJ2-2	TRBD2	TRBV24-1	CATSDSGGGPLQTGELFF	TGTGCCACCAGTGATTCGGGGGGGGGACCCCTTCAAACCGGGGAGCTGTTTTTT
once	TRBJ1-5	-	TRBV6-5	CASTAGTFGPQHF	TGTGCCAGCACTGCTGGGACCTTTGGGCCCCAGCATTTT
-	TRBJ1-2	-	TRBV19	CASSRSGTADGYTF	TGTGCCAGTAGTAGGTCCGGTACAGCGGATGGCTACACCTTC
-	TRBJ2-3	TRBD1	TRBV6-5	CASSARTGEADTQYF	TGTGCCAGCAGCGCCCGGACAGGGGAGGCAGATACGCAGTATTTT
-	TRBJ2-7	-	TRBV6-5	CASSYGGILKQEQYF	TGTGCCAGCAGTTACGGAGGGATATTAAAGCAGGAGCAGTACTTC
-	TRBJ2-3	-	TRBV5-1	CASASTDTQYF	TGCGCCAGCGCTAGCACAGATACGCAGTATTTT
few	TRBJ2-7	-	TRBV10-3	CAISEQAPGVPYF	TGTGCCATCAGCGAACAGGCCCCAGGGGTTCCGTACTTC
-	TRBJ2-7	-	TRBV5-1	CASSLVVGAAYEQYF	TGCGCCAGCAGCTTGGTCGTAGGGGCCGCCTACGAGCAGTACTTC
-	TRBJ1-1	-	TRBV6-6	CASSLTGNTEAFF	TGTGCCAGCAGCTTGACTGGGAACACTGAAGCTTTCTTT
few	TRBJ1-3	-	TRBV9	CASSVETETGNTIYF	TGTGCCAGCAGCGTAGAAACGGAAACTGGAAACACCATATATTTT
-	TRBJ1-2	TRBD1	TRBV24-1	CATSEGQGRYGYTF	TGTGCCACCAGTGAGGGACAGGGTAGATATGGCTACACCTTC
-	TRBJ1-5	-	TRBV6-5	CASRGTGWAQPQHF	TGTGCCAGCAGGGGTACAGGGTGGGCTCAGCCCCAGCATTTT